Detailed here is one TCR beta chain. Its antigen is as yet unknown. This entry is derived from a study of B cell selection in AIRE deficiency. Overall study findings and caveats: Patient Tconv and Treg cells showed healthy-like TCRBV usage, CDR3 length, diversity. Healthy Tconv contained about 37% of shared healthy Treg sequences; only TCRbeta sequenced. Shared Treg sequences had shorter CDR3s, biased toward rearrangements with few non-templated insertions.

Conventional CD4 T cells were sorted as CD4+CD127+ cells. The CDR3 runs 15 residues. Looked up from germline, CDR1 is MGHDK and CDR2 is SYGVNS. Trimming took off 6 bases at V and 7 bases at J, with 21 bases between the two ends. Original analysis: About 1.1x10^5 patient and 130,000 to 150,000 healthy donor in-frame TCRbeta sequences came from conventional T cells. Assay used: immunoSEQ multiplex PCR; TCRdb lists only in-frame clones, some missing. Clone size and V and J calls were adopted from that table, with D and trimming inferred from the DNA. The sample records under 30,000 clones, 95% to 98% being singletons.

The sequence derives from a human donor with AIRE deficiency. V gene TRBV25-1 combines with J gene TRBJ1-2; D is perhaps TRBD1 (6 bases). Sequencing input: conventional CD4+ T cells sorted from PBMCs. The CDR3 here is CASSTQGRGNTGYTF. DNA for the CDR3: TGTGCCAGCAGCACTCAGGGGAGGGGTAATACTGGCTACACCTTC.